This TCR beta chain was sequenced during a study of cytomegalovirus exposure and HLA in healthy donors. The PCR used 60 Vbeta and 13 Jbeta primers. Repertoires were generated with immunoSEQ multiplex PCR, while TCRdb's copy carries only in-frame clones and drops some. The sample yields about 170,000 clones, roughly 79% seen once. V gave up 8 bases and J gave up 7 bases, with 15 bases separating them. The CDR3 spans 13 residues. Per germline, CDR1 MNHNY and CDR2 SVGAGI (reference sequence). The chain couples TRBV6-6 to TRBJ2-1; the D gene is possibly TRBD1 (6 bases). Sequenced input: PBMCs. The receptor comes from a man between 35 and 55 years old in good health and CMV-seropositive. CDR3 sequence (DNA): TGTGCCAGCCGGGGACGTAGGGGGAATGAGCAGTTCTTC. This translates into CASRGRRGNEQFF.